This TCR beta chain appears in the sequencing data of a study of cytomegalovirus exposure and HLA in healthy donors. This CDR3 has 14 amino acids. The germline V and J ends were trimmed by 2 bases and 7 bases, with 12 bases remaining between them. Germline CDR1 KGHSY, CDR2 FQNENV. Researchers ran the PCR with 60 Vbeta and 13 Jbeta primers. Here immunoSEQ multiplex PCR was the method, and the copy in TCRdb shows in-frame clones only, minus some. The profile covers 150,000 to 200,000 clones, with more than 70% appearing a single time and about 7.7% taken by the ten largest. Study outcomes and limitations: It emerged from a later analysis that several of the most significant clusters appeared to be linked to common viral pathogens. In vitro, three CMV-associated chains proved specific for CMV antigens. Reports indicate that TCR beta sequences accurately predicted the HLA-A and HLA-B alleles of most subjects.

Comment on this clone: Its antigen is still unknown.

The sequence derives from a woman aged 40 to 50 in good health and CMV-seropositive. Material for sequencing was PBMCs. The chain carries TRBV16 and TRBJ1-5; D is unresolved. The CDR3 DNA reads TGTGCCAGCAGCCAAAGCAAAGCCAACCAGCCCCAGCATTTT. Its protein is CASSQSKANQPQHF. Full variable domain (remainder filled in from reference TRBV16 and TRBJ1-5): GEEVAQTPKHLVRGEGQKAKLYCAPIKGHSYVFWYQQVLKNEFKFLISFQNENVFDETGMPKERFSAKCLPNSPCSLEIQATKLEDSAVYFCASSQSKANQPQHFGDGTRLSIL.